This is a list of T cell receptor beta chains from one sample in a study of cytomegalovirus exposure and HLA in healthy donors. Assay used: immunoSEQ multiplex PCR; TCRdb lists only in-frame clones, some missing. The sample lists approximately 39,000 clones, over 60% seen once, with around 7% in the top ten. Sequenced material: PBMCs. These receptors all stem from a young man in good health and CMV-seronegative. Both conserved end residues are part of each CDR3. D genes are given only for firm matches. Clone size is given for some rows only: seen once, a few or many times, or a class if the clone is expanded.

>TRBV29-1|TRBJ2-7|-|-
TGCAGCGTTGGAAAGGGGGCCTACGAGCAGTACTTC
CSVGKGAYEQYF
>TRBV4-3|TRBJ1-3|few|-
TGCGCCAGCAGCCAAGAAAGCGGTTTCTCTGGAAACACCATATATTTT
CASSQESGFSGNTIYF
>TRBV18|TRBJ1-1|-|-
TGTGCCAGCTCACCACCGGGGGAGGGTGAAGCTTTCTTT
CASSPPGEGEAFF
>TRBV7-6|TRBJ1-1|few|-
TGTGCCAGCAGCTCCGGACAGAGGTCGGAGACTGAAGCTTTCTTT
CASSSGQRSETEAFF
>TRBV7-8|TRBJ1-2|-|TRBD1
TGTGCCAGCAGTCACCGACAGGGGGACTATGGCTACACCTTC
CASSHRQGDYGYTF
>TRBV28|TRBJ2-5|few|TRBD2
TGTGCCAGCATCCACGGGGACGTAGCGGGAGTAGGAGAGACCCAGTACTTC
CASIHGDVAGVGETQYF
>TRBV6-5|TRBJ1-2|-|TRBD1
TGTGCCAGCAGTCCGGGACAGGGGGCTAACTATGGCTACACCTTC
CASSPGQGANYGYTF
>TRBV7-9|TRBJ1-2|-|TRBD1
TGTGCCAGCAGCCTGTACAGGGGGGGTAACTATGGCTACACCTTC
CASSLYRGGNYGYTF
>TRBV5-8|TRBJ2-5|-|-
TGTGCCAGCAGCTTTCGAGAGACCCAGTACTTC
CASSFRETQYF
>TRBV4-3|TRBJ1-1|-|-
TGCGCCAGCAGCCAATTACCTAGGACTGAAGCTTTCTTT
CASSQLPRTEAFF
>TRBV29-1|TRBJ2-1|few|-
TGCAGCGTACCCTTGTTTAGCTCCTACAATGAGCAGTTCTTC
CSVPLFSSYNEQFF
>TRBV14|TRBJ1-2|-|TRBD1
TGTGCCAGCAGCCAAATTTCGGGACAGGTCTATGGCTACACCTTC
CASSQISGQVYGYTF
>TRBV11-2|TRBJ2-3|-|-
TGTGCCAGCAGCTTAGAATGGGGCCCTTCTAGCACAGATACGCAGTATTTT
CASSLEWGPSSTDTQYF
>TRBV2|TRBJ2-1|-|TRBD2
TGTGCCAGCAGTGACCCTAGCGGGGGGTCCTACAATGAGCAGTTCTTC
CASSDPSGGSYNEQFF
>TRBV5-1|TRBJ1-5|few|TRBD1
TGCGCCAGCAGCTTACGGGACAGGACCCTCTATAGCAATCAGCCCCAGCATTTT
CASSLRDRTLYSNQPQHF
>TRBV5-1|TRBJ2-2|few|-
TGCGCCAGCAGCTGGGTGACCCAGGCCGGGGAGCTGTTTTTT
CASSWVTQAGELFF
>TRBV27|TRBJ1-6|-|-
TGTGCCAGCAGTTTTCAAGAGTACTCACCCCTCCACTTT
CASSFQEYSPLHF
>TRBV7-2|TRBJ2-5|few|TRBD2
TGTGCCAGCAGCTTAGGAGGTAGCGGGGTTAAAGAGACCCAGTACTTC
CASSLGGSGVKETQYF
>TRBV6-5|TRBJ1-1|-|TRBD1
TGTGCCAGCAGTTCCCTCCCCGGGACAGGGCATTATGAAGCTTTCTTT
CASSSLPGTGHYEAFF
>TRBV6-1|TRBJ1-6|-|TRBD1
TGTGCCAGCAACCCGACAGGGGGCCGATCACCCCTCCACTTT
CASNPTGGRSPLHF
>TRBV19|TRBJ2-5|once|TRBD2
TGTGCCAGTAGTATAACAGCGGGGCGGGAGACCCAGTACTTC
CASSITAGRETQYF
>TRBV5-1|TRBJ2-3|-|TRBD2
TGCGCCAGCAGCTTGGAACGGGGGGGGACAGATACGCAGTATTTT
CASSLERGGTDTQYF
>TRBV20-1|TRBJ1-1|-|-
TGCAAATCGGGGACTGAAGCTTTCTTT
CKSGTEAFF
>TRBV10-1|TRBJ1-6|few|TRBD1
TGCGCCAGCAGTGGACAGGGTAATTCACCCCTCCACTTT
CASSGQGNSPLHF
>TRBV7-9|TRBJ2-7|-|TRBD1
TGTGCCAGCAGCTCCGGGACAGGGGTCTACGAGCAGTACTTC
CASSSGTGVYEQYF
>TRBV7-9|TRBJ1-2|once|-
TGTGCCAGCAGCTTATTGCAGGACTACTATGGCTACACCTTC
CASSLLQDYYGYTF
>TRBV2|TRBJ2-6|-|-
TGTGCCAGCAGTGACGGTTACTCTGGGGCCAACGTCCTGACTTTC
CASSDGYSGANVLTF
>TRBV28|TRBJ1-1|-|TRBD1
TGTGCCAGCACGGGACAGGGGACCGTAAACACTGAAGCTTTCTTT
CASTGQGTVNTEAFF
>TRBV9|TRBJ2-5|-|TRBD1
TGTGCCAGCAGCGGGGACAGGTACCAAGAGACCCAGTACTTC
CASSGDRYQETQYF
>TRBV10-2|TRBJ2-7|-|TRBD2
TGCGCCAGCAGTGAGTCACTAGCGGGACCCTACGAGCAGTACTTC
CASSESLAGPYEQYF
>TRBV5-6|TRBJ1-1|-|-
TGTGCCAGCAGCTTGGGTCAGGAAGCTTTCTTT
CASSLGQEAFF
>TRBV5-6|TRBJ1-5|-|-
TGTGCCAGCAGCCAAAGCAATCAGCCCCAGCATTTT
CASSQSNQPQHF
>TRBV5-1|TRBJ2-1|few|-
TGCGCCAGCAGATACGGGGGAGACCATGAGCAGTTCTTC
CASRYGGDHEQFF
>TRBV7-9|TRBJ1-5|-|TRBD1
TGTGCCAGCAGCCTACAGGGGAATAGCAATCAGCCCCAGCATTTT
CASSLQGNSNQPQHF
>TRBV4-2|TRBJ2-7|few|-
TGTGCCAGCAGCCAAGACAGCTCCTACGAGCAGTACTTC
CASSQDSSYEQYF
>TRBV6-5|TRBJ2-7|few|-
TGTGCCAGCAGACCCACTAGCCCATCCGAGCAGTACTTC
CASRPTSPSEQYF
>TRBV13|TRBJ2-7|-|-
TGTGCCAGCCCTCCCCTCCGCGGAAGGCGGATAACCTACGAGCAGTACTTC
CASPPLRGRRITYEQYF
>TRBV6-5|TRBJ1-3|-|-
TGTGCCAGCAGTTACGCACAGCACTCTGGAAACACCATATATTTT
CASSYAQHSGNTIYF